A selection of T cell receptor beta chains follows, all from one sample in a study of siplizumab effects on memory and regulatory T cells. Repertoires were generated with immunoSEQ multiplex PCR, while TCRdb's copy carries only in-frame clones and drops some. The data contain about 85,000 clones, more than 85% of them singletons. The sequenced sample consisted of CD8+ T cells sorted from blood. The source of these receptors is a human donor in good health. The CDR3 runs from the conserved cysteine through the conserved F or W. The D gene is left open where the match is weak. The size field is filled for only some rows; it gives once, few, many or a size class.

TRBD2 | - | TRBJ2-5 | TRBV18 | CASSPLETSGGFEETQYF | TGTGCCAGCTCACCACTCGAGACTAGCGGGGGATTCGAAGAGACCCAGTACTTC
- | - | TRBJ2-2 | TRBV19 | CASSINTGELFF | TGTGCCAGTAGTATCAACACCGGGGAGCTGTTTTTT
- | - | TRBJ1-5 | TRBV19 | CASSIGDQPQHF | TGTGCCAGTAGTATAGGGGATCAGCCCCAGCATTTT
TRBD1 | once | TRBJ2-7 | TRBV7-6 | CASSSGTGSYEQYF | TGTGCCAGCAGCTCCGGGACAGGGTCCTACGAGCAGTACTTC
TRBD2 | - | TRBJ2-7 | TRBV2 | CASRQTSGSYYEQYF | TGTGCCAGCAGACAGACTAGCGGGAGTTACTACGAGCAGTACTTC
- | - | TRBJ2-5 | TRBV5-4 | CASSLATDLLGETQYF | TGTGCCAGCAGCTTGGCGACAGACCTTCTGGGAGAGACCCAGTACTTC
TRBD2 | once | TRBJ2-1 | TRBV7-9 | CASSAPIGGSSYNEQFF | TGTGCCAGCAGCGCCCCTATAGGCGGGAGCTCCTACAATGAGCAGTTCTTC
TRBD1 | - | TRBJ1-4 | TRBV28 | CASRTGAASLNEKLFF | TGTGCCAGCAGAACAGGGGCGGCTTCCCTTAATGAAAAACTGTTTTTT
- | - | TRBJ2-4 | TRBV5-5 | CASSLARVDIQYF | TGTGCCAGCAGCTTGGCCAGGGTAGACATTCAGTACTTC
- | - | TRBJ2-3 | TRBV7-9 | CASSLVWVESTDTQYF | TGTGCCAGCAGCTTAGTTTGGGTAGAGAGTACAGATACGCAGTATTTT
TRBD1 | - | TRBJ1-1 | TRBV18 | CASSPRTGQLEGTEAFF | TGTGCCAGCTCACCGCGGACAGGGCAGCTCGAAGGCACTGAAGCTTTCTTT
- | - | TRBJ1-1 | TRBV6-6 | CASSDSQERAFF | TGTGCCAGCAGTGATAGTCAGGAACGAGCTTTCTTT
- | - | TRBJ1-2 | TRBV19 | CASSTGSSGYTF | TGTGCCAGTAGTACCGGCTCCTCTGGCTACACCTTC
- | once | TRBJ2-7 | TRBV15 | CATSRSSGSYEQYF | TGTGCCACCAGCAGAAGTAGCGGTTCGTACGAGCAGTACTTC
TRBD2 | - | TRBJ2-3 | TRBV7-6 | CASSTRLAGSTDTQYF | TGTGCCAGCAGCACACGACTAGCGGGGAGCACAGATACGCAGTATTTT
TRBD1 | - | TRBJ2-7 | TRBV10-1 | CASSLQGAHEQYF | TGCGCCAGCAGTTTACAGGGGGCGCATGAGCAGTACTTC
- | - | TRBJ2-7 | TRBV7-6 | CASSPREAHEQYF | TGTGCCAGCAGCCCCCGCGAGGCCCACGAGCAGTACTTC
- | - | TRBJ2-2 | TRBV27 | CASSYQRVPTGELFF | TGTGCCAGCAGTTACCAGCGGGTCCCCACCGGGGAGCTGTTTTTT
- | - | TRBJ1-2 | TRBV28 | CASSPPYWQGNGYTF | TGTGCCAGCAGCCCACCTTATTGGCAGGGCAATGGCTACACCTTC
- | - | TRBJ2-1 | TRBV9 | CASSVGWGINEQFF | TGTGCCAGCAGCGTAGGTTGGGGGATTAATGAGCAGTTCTTC
TRBD2 | once | TRBJ2-5 | TRBV11-2 | CASSPRLAPQETQYF | TGTGCCAGCAGCCCCCGACTAGCCCCTCAAGAGACCCAGTACTTC
- | - | TRBJ2-7 | TRBV5-5 | CASSLTRDNSYEQYF | TGTGCCAGCAGCTTGACGAGGGATAACTCCTACGAGCAGTACTTC
- | - | TRBJ2-1 | TRBV7-9 | CASSSGLYNEQFF | TGTGCCAGCAGCTCGGGACTTTACAATGAGCAGTTCTTC
- | - | TRBJ2-3 | TRBV7-8 | CASSSRWVSSTDTQYF | TGTGCCAGCAGCTCCCGTTGGGTCTCTAGCACAGATACGCAGTATTTT
- | - | TRBJ1-1 | TRBV5-6 | CASSPGDNLGSKAFF | TGTGCCAGCAGCCCCGGGGACAACCTTGGGTCTAAAGCTTTCTTT
- | - | TRBJ2-3 | TRBV9 | CASSVAKEGWDTDTQYF | TGTGCCAGCAGCGTAGCTAAGGAAGGTTGGGACACAGATACGCAGTATTTT
TRBD1 | - | TRBJ2-7 | TRBV6-4 | CASHPDRVRPYEQYF | TGTGCCAGCCACCCCGACAGGGTTCGGCCCTACGAGCAGTACTTC
TRBD2 | - | TRBJ2-1 | TRBV11-1 | CASSLGTSGRNEQFF | TGTGCCAGCAGCCTAGGGACTAGCGGGAGGAATGAGCAGTTCTTC
TRBD2 | - | TRBJ2-5 | TRBV11-2 | CASSEGLAAQETQYF | TGTGCCAGCAGTGAGGGACTAGCCGCACAAGAGACCCAGTACTTC
- | - | TRBJ1-5 | TRBV7-7 | CASSRMEDQPQHF | TGTGCTAGCAGCCGGATGGAGGATCAGCCCCAGCATTTT
- | - | TRBJ2-7 | TRBV29-1 | CSVASASSYEQYF | TGCAGCGTAGCTAGCGCTTCATCCTACGAGCAGTACTTC
- | - | TRBJ2-1 | TRBV7-6 | CASSTGIPGYNEQFF | TGTGCCAGCAGTACCGGAATTCCAGGCTACAATGAGCAGTTCTTC
TRBD1 | - | TRBJ2-7 | TRBV7-6 | CASSPLDRGLEQYF | TGTGCCAGCAGCCCTCTAGACAGGGGGCTGGAGCAGTACTTC